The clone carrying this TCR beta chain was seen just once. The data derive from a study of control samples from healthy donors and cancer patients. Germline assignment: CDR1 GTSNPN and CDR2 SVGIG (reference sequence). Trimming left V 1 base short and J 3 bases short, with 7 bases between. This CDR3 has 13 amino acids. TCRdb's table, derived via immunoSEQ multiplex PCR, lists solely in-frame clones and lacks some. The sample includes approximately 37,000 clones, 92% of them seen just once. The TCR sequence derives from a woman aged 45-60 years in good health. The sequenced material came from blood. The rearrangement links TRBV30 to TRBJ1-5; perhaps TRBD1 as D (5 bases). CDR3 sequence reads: CAWSGGDNQPQHF. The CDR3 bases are TGTGCCTGGAGTGGAGGGGACAATCAGCCCCAGCATTTT. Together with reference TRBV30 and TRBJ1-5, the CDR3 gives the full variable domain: SQTIHQWPATLVQPVGSPLSLECTVEGTSNPNLYWYRQAAGRGLQLLFYSVGIGQISSEVPQNLSASRPQDRQFILSSKKLLLSDSGFYLCAWSGGDNQPQHFGDGTRLSIL.